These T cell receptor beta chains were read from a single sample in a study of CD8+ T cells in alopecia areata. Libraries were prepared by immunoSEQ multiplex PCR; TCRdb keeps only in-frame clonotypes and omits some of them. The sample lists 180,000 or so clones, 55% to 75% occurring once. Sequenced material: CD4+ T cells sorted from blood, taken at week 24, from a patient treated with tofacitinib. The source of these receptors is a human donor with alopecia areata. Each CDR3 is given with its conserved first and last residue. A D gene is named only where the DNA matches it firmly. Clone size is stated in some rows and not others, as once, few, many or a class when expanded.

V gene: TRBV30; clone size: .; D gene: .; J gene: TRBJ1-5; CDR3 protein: CAWSVPAVNQPQHF; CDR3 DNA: TGTGCCTGGAGTGTACCGGCAGTCAATCAGCCCCAGCATTTT
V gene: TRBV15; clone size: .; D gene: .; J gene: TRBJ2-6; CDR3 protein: CATNADSGANVLTF; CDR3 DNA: TGTGCCACCAACGCTGACTCTGGGGCCAACGTCCTGACTTTC
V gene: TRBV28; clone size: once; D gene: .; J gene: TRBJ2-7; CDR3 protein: CASSLELGKASYEQYF; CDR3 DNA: TGTGCCAGCAGTTTAGAGCTTGGGAAGGCCTCCTACGAGCAGTACTTC
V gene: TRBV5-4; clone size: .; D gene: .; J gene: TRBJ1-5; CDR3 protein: CASSLGPPSDQPQHF; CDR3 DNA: TGTGCCAGCAGCTTGGGGCCCCCGTCTGATCAGCCCCAGCATTTT
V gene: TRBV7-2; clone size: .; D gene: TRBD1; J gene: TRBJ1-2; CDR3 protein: CASSLDNRGYGYTF; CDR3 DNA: TGTGCCAGCAGCTTAGATAACAGGGGCTATGGCTACACCTTC
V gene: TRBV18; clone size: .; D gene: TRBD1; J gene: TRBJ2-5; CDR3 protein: CASSPDREETQYF; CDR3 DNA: TGTGCCAGCTCACCAGACAGGGAGGAGACCCAGTACTTC
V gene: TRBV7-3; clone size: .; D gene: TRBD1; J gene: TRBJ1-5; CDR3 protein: CASSLGRTGYGQPQHF; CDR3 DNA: TGTGCCAGCAGCTTGGGACGGACAGGGTACGGTCAGCCCCAGCATTTT
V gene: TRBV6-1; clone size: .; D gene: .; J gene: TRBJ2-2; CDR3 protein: CASRKTQANTGELFF; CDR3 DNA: TGTGCCAGCAGAAAGACACAAGCGAACACCGGGGAGCTGTTTTTT
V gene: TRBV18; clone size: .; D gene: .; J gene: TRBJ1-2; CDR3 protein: CASSPQDTGLLGYTF; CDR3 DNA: TGTGCCAGCTCACCACAAGACACAGGCCTCTTAGGCTACACCTTC
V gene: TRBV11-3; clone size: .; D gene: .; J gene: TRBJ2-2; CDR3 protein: CASSLKHTGELFF; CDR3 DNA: TGTGCCAGCAGCTTAAAGCACACCGGGGAGCTGTTTTTT
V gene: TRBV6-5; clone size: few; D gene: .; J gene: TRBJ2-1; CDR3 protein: CASSYSMVGQSQFF; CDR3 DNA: TGTGCCAGCAGTTACTCGATGGTTGGGCAAAGTCAGTTCTTC
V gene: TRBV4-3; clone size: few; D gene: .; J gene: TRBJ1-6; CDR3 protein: CASSQPGYNSPLHF; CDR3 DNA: TGCGCCAGCAGCCAACCAGGGTATAATTCACCCCTCCACTTT
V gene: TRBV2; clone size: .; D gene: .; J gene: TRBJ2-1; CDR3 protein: CASSAQTSYNEQFF; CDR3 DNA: TGTGCCAGCAGTGCCCAGACCTCCTACAATGAGCAGTTCTTC
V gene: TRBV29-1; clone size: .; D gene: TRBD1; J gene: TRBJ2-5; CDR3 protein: CSVERSRQGSGETQYF; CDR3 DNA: TGCAGCGTTGAGAGATCGAGACAGGGGAGTGGAGAGACCCAGTACTTC
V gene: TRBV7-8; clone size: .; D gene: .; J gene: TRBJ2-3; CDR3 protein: CASSLVLGATDTQYF; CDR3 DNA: TGTGCCAGCAGCTTAGTTTTGGGGGCCACAGATACGCAGTATTTT
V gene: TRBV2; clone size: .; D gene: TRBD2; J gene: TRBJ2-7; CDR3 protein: CASSWERGLSYEQYF; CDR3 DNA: TGTGCCAGCAGTTGGGAGCGGGGGCTTTCCTACGAGCAGTACTTC
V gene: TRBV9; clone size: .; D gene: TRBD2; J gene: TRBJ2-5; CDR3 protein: CASSVAGGNKETQYF; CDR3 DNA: TGTGCCAGCAGCGTAGCGGGAGGGAATAAAGAGACCCAGTACTTC
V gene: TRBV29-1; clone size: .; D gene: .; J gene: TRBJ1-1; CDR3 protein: CSVEVGKAEAFF; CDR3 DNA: TGCAGCGTTGAAGTGGGAAAGGCTGAAGCTTTCTTT
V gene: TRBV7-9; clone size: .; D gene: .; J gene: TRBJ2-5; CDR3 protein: CASSLRKLETQYF; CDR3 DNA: TGTGCCAGCAGCTTACGAAAACTGGAGACCCAGTACTTC
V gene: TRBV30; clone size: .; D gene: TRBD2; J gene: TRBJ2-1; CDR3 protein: CAWKGGSYNEQFF; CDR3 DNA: TGTGCCTGGAAGGGCGGGAGCTACAATGAGCAGTTCTTC
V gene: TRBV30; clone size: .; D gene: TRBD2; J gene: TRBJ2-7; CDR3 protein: CAWSRTLAGGRYEQYF; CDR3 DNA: TGTGCCTGGAGCCGCACCCTAGCGGGAGGTAGATACGAGCAGTACTTC
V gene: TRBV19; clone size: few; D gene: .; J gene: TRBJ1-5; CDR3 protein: CASSMEINQPQHF; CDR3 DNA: TGTGCCAGTAGTATGGAGATCAATCAGCCCCAGCATTTT
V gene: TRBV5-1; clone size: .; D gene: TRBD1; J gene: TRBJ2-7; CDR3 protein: CASSLEGQGGYEQYF; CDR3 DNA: TGCGCCAGCAGCTTGGAGGGACAGGGTGGGTACGAGCAGTACTTC
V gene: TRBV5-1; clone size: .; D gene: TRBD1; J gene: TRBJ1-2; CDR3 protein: CASSLEGADYGYTF; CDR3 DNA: TGCGCCAGCAGCTTGGAGGGGGCGGATTATGGCTACACCTTC
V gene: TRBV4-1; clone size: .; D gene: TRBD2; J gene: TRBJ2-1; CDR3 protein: CASSQPALAGGLNEQFF; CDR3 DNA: TGCGCCAGCAGCCAACCTGCTCTAGCGGGGGGACTTAATGAGCAGTTCTTC
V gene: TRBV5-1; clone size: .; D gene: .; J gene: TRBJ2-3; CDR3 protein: CASGEGIQYF; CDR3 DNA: TGCGCCAGCGGTGAGGGGATCCAGTATTTT
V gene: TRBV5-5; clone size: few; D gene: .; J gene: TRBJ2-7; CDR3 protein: CASSWKTAREQYF; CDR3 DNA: TGTGCCAGCAGCTGGAAGACAGCGCGCGAGCAGTACTTC
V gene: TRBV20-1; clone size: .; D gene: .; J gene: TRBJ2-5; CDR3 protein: CSASQETQYF; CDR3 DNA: TGCAGTGCTAGCCAGGAAACCCAGTACTTC
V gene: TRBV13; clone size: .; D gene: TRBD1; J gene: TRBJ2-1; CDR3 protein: CASSAGLTTGTGGVFF; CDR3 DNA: TGTGCCAGCAGCGCGGGCCTCACGACCGGGACAGGGGGTGTGTTCTTC
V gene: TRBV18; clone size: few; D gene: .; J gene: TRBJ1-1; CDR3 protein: CASSGTEAFF; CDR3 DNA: TGTGCCAGCTCCGGGACTGAAGCTTTCTTT
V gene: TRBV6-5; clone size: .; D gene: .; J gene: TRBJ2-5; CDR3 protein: CASSWGGLGTQYF; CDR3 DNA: TGTGCCAGCAGTTGGGGCGGGTTGGGGACCCAGTACTTC
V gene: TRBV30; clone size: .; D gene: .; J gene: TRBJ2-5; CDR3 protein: CAWSGARGETQYF; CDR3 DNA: TGTGCCTGGAGTGGGGCTAGGGGAGAGACCCAGTACTTC
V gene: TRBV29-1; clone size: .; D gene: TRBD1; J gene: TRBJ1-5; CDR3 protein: CSATGDAGADQPQHF; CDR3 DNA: TGCAGCGCAACAGGGGACGCTGGGGCCGATCAGCCCCAGCATTTT
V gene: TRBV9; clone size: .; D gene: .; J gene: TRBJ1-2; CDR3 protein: CASSVLHGANYGYTF; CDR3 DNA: TGTGCCAGCAGCGTACTTCACGGAGCTAACTATGGCTACACCTTC
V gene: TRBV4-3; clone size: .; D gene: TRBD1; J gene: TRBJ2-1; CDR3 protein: CASSQDKGTGGYNEQFF; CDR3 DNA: TGCGCCAGCAGCCAAGATAAGGGGACAGGGGGCTACAATGAGCAGTTCTTC
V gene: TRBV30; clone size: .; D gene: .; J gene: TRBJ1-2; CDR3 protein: CAWTGATNYGYTF; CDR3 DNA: TGTGCCTGGACAGGGGCGACTAACTATGGCTACACCTTC
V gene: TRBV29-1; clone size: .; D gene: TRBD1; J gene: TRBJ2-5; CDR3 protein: CSVERDRDETQYF; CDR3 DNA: TGCAGCGTTGAACGGGACAGGGACGAGACCCAGTACTTC
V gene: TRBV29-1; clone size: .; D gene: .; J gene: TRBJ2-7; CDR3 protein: CSVGGNSYEQYF; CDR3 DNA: TGCAGCGTTGGCGGGAACTCCTACGAGCAGTACTTC
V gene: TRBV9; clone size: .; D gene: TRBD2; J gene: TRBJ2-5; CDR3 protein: CASSVGAREGETQYF; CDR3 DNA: TGTGCCAGCAGCGTAGGCGCCAGGGAGGGAGAGACCCAGTACTTC